These T cell receptor beta chains were read from a single sample in a study of cytomegalovirus exposure and HLA in healthy donors. Generated by immunoSEQ multiplex PCR, the TCRdb table keeps only in-frame clones and is missing some. The ten most abundant clones cover 0.8% to 1% of a sample with roughly 75,000 clones. The sample taken for sequencing was PBMCs. These receptors were obtained from a boy between 10 and 17 years old in good health and CMV-seronegative. Both conserved end residues are part of each CDR3. Fields, in order: CDR3 DNA, CDR3 protein, J gene, V gene, D gene. A D gene is named only where the DNA matches it firmly.

CDR3 DNA: TGTGCCAGCAGCGAATATACAGGGAATAGCAATCAGCCCCAGCATTTT
CDR3 protein: CASSEYTGNSNQPQHF
J gene: TRBJ1-5
V gene: TRBV7-6
D gene: NA

CDR3 DNA: TGTGCCAGCAGCTTATACGGTGTGAACACTGAAGCTTTCTTT
CDR3 protein: CASSLYGVNTEAFF
J gene: TRBJ1-1
V gene: TRBV7-2
D gene: NA

CDR3 DNA: TGTGCCAGTAACCTCAGGGGGCGCGGGGGCACTGAAGCTTTCTTT
CDR3 protein: CASNLRGRGGTEAFF
J gene: TRBJ1-1
V gene: TRBV2
D gene: TRBD1

CDR3 DNA: TGTGCCAGTAGTTTTACAGGGGGAAACACTGAAGCTTTCTTT
CDR3 protein: CASSFTGGNTEAFF
J gene: TRBJ1-1
V gene: TRBV19
D gene: TRBD1

CDR3 DNA: TGTGCCAGCAGCTTCCCGGGACAGGGGGGCGGCTACACCTTC
CDR3 protein: CASSFPGQGGGYTF
J gene: TRBJ1-2
V gene: TRBV13
D gene: TRBD1

CDR3 DNA: TGTGCCAGCAGGGGACAGTATACAATCGAAGCTTTCTTT
CDR3 protein: CASRGQYTIEAFF
J gene: TRBJ1-1
V gene: TRBV5-5
D gene: TRBD1

CDR3 DNA: TGTGCCAGCAGTCAGCGGTCCGGGGCCAACGTCCTGACTTTC
CDR3 protein: CASSQRSGANVLTF
J gene: TRBJ2-6
V gene: TRBV6-5
D gene: NA

CDR3 DNA: TGTGCCAGCAGCTTAAGCGGATCCTACGAGCAGTACTTC
CDR3 protein: CASSLSGSYEQYF
J gene: TRBJ2-7
V gene: TRBV7-6
D gene: NA

CDR3 DNA: TGTGCCAGCAGTTGGACAGCCGCCGGGGAGCTGTTTTTT
CDR3 protein: CASSWTAAGELFF
J gene: TRBJ2-2
V gene: TRBV6-1
D gene: NA

CDR3 DNA: TGTGCCAGCAGCGTAGGTGGGCAGGGCCCTGGAAACACCATATATTTT
CDR3 protein: CASSVGGQGPGNTIYF
J gene: TRBJ1-3
V gene: TRBV9
D gene: NA

CDR3 DNA: TGTGCCAGCAGCTTAGCGCCAGCAGGACAGTACGAGCAGTACTTC
CDR3 protein: CASSLAPAGQYEQYF
J gene: TRBJ2-7
V gene: TRBV7-9
D gene: NA

CDR3 DNA: TGTGCCATCAGCCCGGATCCGACAGCTAAAGCTTTCTTT
CDR3 protein: CAISPDPTAKAFF
J gene: TRBJ1-1
V gene: TRBV10-3
D gene: NA

CDR3 DNA: TGTGCCAGCAGCTTAGCGGGGTCCAGCGACAAGCAGTACTTC
CDR3 protein: CASSLAGSSDKQYF
J gene: TRBJ2-7
V gene: TRBV5-6
D gene: TRBD2

CDR3 DNA: TGTGCCAGCGGACAGGGGTTAGGCTACACCTTC
CDR3 protein: CASGQGLGYTF
J gene: TRBJ1-2
V gene: TRBV2
D gene: TRBD1

CDR3 DNA: TGTGCCAGCAGCCCGCCGGGAGTTAAGAACACTGAAGCTTTCTTT
CDR3 protein: CASSPPGVKNTEAFF
J gene: TRBJ1-1
V gene: TRBV4-2
D gene: NA

CDR3 DNA: TGTGCCAGCAGCCTAGGACAGGGCCGGGGGAACACTGAAGCTTTCTTT
CDR3 protein: CASSLGQGRGNTEAFF
J gene: TRBJ1-1
V gene: TRBV5-4
D gene: TRBD1

CDR3 DNA: TGTGCCTGGAGTAGTTCTGTGGCCCCAAACATTCAGTACTTC
CDR3 protein: CAWSSSVAPNIQYF
J gene: TRBJ2-4
V gene: TRBV30
D gene: NA

CDR3 DNA: TGTGCCAGCAGCCCGAGCGGGACTCGCAGTGGTGAGCAGTTCTTC
CDR3 protein: CASSPSGTRSGEQFF
J gene: TRBJ2-1
V gene: TRBV9
D gene: TRBD2

CDR3 DNA: TGCGCCAGCAGCACTAGCGGGGGGGACAATGAGCAGTTCTTC
CDR3 protein: CASSTSGGDNEQFF
J gene: TRBJ2-1
V gene: TRBV5-1
D gene: TRBD2

CDR3 DNA: TGCGCCAGCAGCAGGGGGGGGGACTTTGGAAACACCATATATTTT
CDR3 protein: CASSRGGDFGNTIYF
J gene: TRBJ1-3
V gene: TRBV5-1
D gene: NA

CDR3 DNA: TGTGCCAGCTCACCTCTACGGGCTAGCGGGGTTCGGCGGGGCACAGATAAGCAGTATTTT
CDR3 protein: CASSPLRASGVRRGTDKQYF
J gene: TRBJ2-3
V gene: TRBV18
D gene: TRBD2

CDR3 DNA: TGCGCCAGCAGCTTTGGCCTAGGAGGACGTGTAACCTACGAGCAGTACTTC
CDR3 protein: CASSFGLGGRVTYEQYF
J gene: TRBJ2-7
V gene: TRBV5-1
D gene: NA